The 19 T cell receptor beta chains reported below all come from one sample, sequenced in a study of T cell changes during pregnancy in multiple sclerosis. This table comes from immunoSEQ multiplex PCR, and its TCRdb copy is limited to in-frame clones, with some not included. Of tens of thousands of clones detected, roughly 93% appear once; the ten largest clones hold about 1.5%. Sequenced material: peripheral blood, taken in the second trimester of pregnancy. Receptors originate from a female donor with multiple sclerosis, enrolled in a pregnancy study.

This chain uses TRBV20-1 with TRBJ1-2; 8 bases map to TRBD1. The V gene end was trimmed by 6 bases and the J gene end by 8 bases; junction bases not matched to a gene: 5. CDR1 and CDR2 from the germline V gene are DFQATT and SNEGSKA (reference sequence). This CDR3 contains 11 residues. CDR3 bases: TGCAGTGCCAGGGGGCAGGTCGGCTACACCTTC. Translation: CSARGQVGYTF.

In this sample, this clone turned up a few times. The V gene is TRBV2, the J gene TRBJ1-4; 9 nucleotides match TRBD1. The CDR3 has 13 amino acids. With 8 bases clipped from V and 8 bases from J, the junction kept 6 bases outside the gene matches. CDR1 is SNHLY and CDR2 is FYNNEI in the germline V gene. The CDR3 is CASAGQGREKLFF. The CDR3 DNA is TGTGCCAGCGCGGGACAGGGCCGGGAAAAACTGTTTTTT.

The chain carries TRBV4-1 and TRBJ2-7, with D possibly being TRBD2 (7 bases). This CDR3 is 16 amino acids long. Trimming stripped 0 bases from V and 3 bases from J, with 15 bases between. CDR1 and CDR2 from the germline V gene are MGHRA and YSYEKL. CDR3: CASSQEWGGHFYEQYF. Here the CDR3 DNA reads TGCGCCAGCAGCCAAGAATGGGGGGGACACTTCTACGAGCAGTACTTC.

This clone showed up just once. V gene TRBV6-5 combines with J gene TRBJ2-3; 7 positions match TRBD1. The V gene end was trimmed by 3 bases and the J gene end by 4 bases; junction bases not matched to a gene: 10. Germline V gene lookup returns CDR1 MNHEY and CDR2 SVGAGI. The length of the CDR3 is 16 residues. The CDR3, as DNA: TGTGCCAGCAGTTATGGGCCCAGGGGGTCTCCAGATACGCAGTATTTT. As protein: CASSYGPRGSPDTQYF.

This chain connects TRBV10-1 to TRBJ2-2; D is perhaps TRBD1 (5 bases). The V gene's germline CDR1 is WNHNN and CDR2 SYGVQD (reference sequence). With 7 bases removed from V and 0 bases from J, the gap between germline ends came to 9 bases. The CDR3 contains 14 residues. In DNA, the CDR3 is TGCGCCAGCAAGGACACTACGAACACCGGGGAGCTGTTTTTT. Its translation: CASKDTTNTGELFF.

The CDR3 DNA reads TGCGCCAGCAGCTTGAATACAGGGGGTCCTAATTCACCCCTCCACTTT. Its translation: CASSLNTGGPNSPLHF. The chain has TRBV5-1 and TRBJ1-6; 8 nucleotides agree with TRBD1. The CDR3 is made up of 16 amino acids. V lost 1 base, J lost 6 bases, and 6 bases stayed unmatched. Looked up from germline, CDR1 is SGHRS and CDR2 is YFSETQ.

This sequence joins TRBV27 and TRBJ2-1; 11 bases align to TRBD1. Germline CDR1 reads MNHEY; CDR2 reads SMNVEV (reference sequence). V trimming: 6 bases; J trimming: 6 bases; junction bases outside the gene matches: 13. The CDR3 sequence is 17 residues long. The CDR3 here is CASSTDYRDRGTNEQFF. The DNA of the CDR3 is TGTGCCAGCAGCACGGATTATAGGGACAGGGGGACCAATGAGCAGTTCTTC.

This chain links TRBV6-6 with TRBJ1-5; 7 nucleotides match TRBD1. Germline CDR1 and CDR2: MNHNY and SVGAGI (reference sequence). CDR3 length: 13 amino acids. Trimming cost V 5 bases and J 14 bases; bases outside gene matches: 12. CDR3 nucleotide sequence: TGTGCCAGCAGTGCCCTTTCCGAGACAGGGAAGCATTTT. It yields the protein CASSALSETGKHF.

The V call is TRBV9, the J call TRBJ1-2, with a possible D match to TRBD1 (6 bases). V gave up 5 bases and J gave up 3 bases, with 14 bases separating them. The germline gives CDR1 SGDLS, CDR2 YYNGEE. The CDR3 loop spans 14 amino acids. In nucleotides, the CDR3 is TGTGCCAGCAGTCGCAGGGGTAACTACTATGGCTACACCTTC. Its translation: CASSRRGNYYGYTF.

The V and J genes are TRBV19 and TRBJ1-4; 7 nucleotides align to TRBD1. Trimming at V came to 9 bases and at J to 8 bases, leaving 15 bases not matched to a gene. In germline, CDR1 is LNHDA, CDR2 SQIVND (reference sequence). CDR3 length: 15 residues. CDR3 residues: CASKAEQGRREKLFF. As DNA, the CDR3 is TGTGCCAGCAAGGCCGAACAGGGGAGAAGGGAAAAACTGTTTTTT.

J is TRBJ1-4 and V is TRBV7-2; 9 bases are a match to TRBD1. Germline trimming cut 5 bases from V and 1 base from J; bases unmatched to any gene: 8. The CDR3 spans 17 residues. Germline V lookup: CDR1 SGHTA, CDR2 FQGNSA. As DNA, the CDR3 is TGTGCCAGCAGCCCTAGACAGGGGGTCCTAACTAATGAAAAACTGTTTTTT. The encoded protein is CASSPRQGVLTNEKLFF.

J is TRBJ1-6 and V is TRBV6-5; 11 bases are shared with TRBD1. Germline lookup yields CDR1 MNHEY and CDR2 SVGAGI. J was trimmed by 10 bases and V by 3 bases; bases with no gene match: 2. This CDR3 spans 14 amino acids. CDR3 amino acids: CASSYGTGGSPLHF. The DNA of the CDR3 is TGTGCCAGCAGTTATGGGACAGGGGGGTCACCCCTCCACTTT.

The chain carries TRBV30 and TRBJ2-2; D is perhaps TRBD2 (5 bases). Trimming removed 8 bases from V and 0 bases from J, with 7 bases in between. The length of the CDR3 is 12 residues. Germline assignment: CDR1 GTSNPN and CDR2 SVGIG (reference sequence). CDR3 region: CARTANTGELFF. In DNA form, the CDR3 reads TGTGCCAGGACTGCGAACACCGGGGAGCTGTTTTTT.

The chain has TRBV19 and TRBJ2-7, with 11 bases lining up with TRBD1. CDR3 length equals 14 residues. Germline values: CDR1 LNHDA, CDR2 SQIVND (reference sequence). With V trimmed by 4 bases and J by 3 bases, 2 bases remained unmatched. CDR3 loop: CASSRTGGLYEQYF. CDR3 DNA sequence: TGTGCCAGTAGTAGGACAGGGGGCCTCTACGAGCAGTACTTC. The full variable domain, in which reference TRBV19 and TRBJ2-7 provide the parts outside the CDR3, is DGGITQSPKYLFRKEGQNVTLSCEQNLNHDAMYWYRQDPGQGLRLIYYSQIVNDFQKGDIAEGYSVSREKKESFPLTVTSAQKNPTAFYLCASSRTGGLYEQYFGPGTRLTVT.

The chain recombines TRBV29-1 with TRBJ1-2; 11 bases line up with TRBD1. The V gene end was trimmed by 5 bases and the J gene end by 4 bases; junction bases not matched to a gene: 6. This CDR3 contains 14 residues. From germline, CDR1 is SQVTM and CDR2 ANQGSEA. CDR3 sequence reads: CSVQPGTGGYGYTF. The CDR3 nucleotides are TGCAGCGTTCAACCCGGGACAGGGGGCTATGGCTACACCTTC.

This clone was seen a few times. The chain uses TRBV2 and TRBJ1-1; D not certain. Germline CDR1 reads SNHLY; CDR2 reads FYNNEI. CDR3 length: 13 amino acids. Trimming pared 3 bases from V and 3 bases from J, leaving 8 bases between. CDR3 residues: CASSESWYTEAFF. CDR3 DNA sequence: TGTGCCAGCAGTGAGAGTTGGTACACTGAAGCTTTCTTT.

The chain couples TRBV19 to TRBJ1-3; weak D call: TRBD1 (6 bases). The germline V gene has CDR1 LNHDA and CDR2 SQIVND (reference sequence). Trimming stripped 5 bases from V and 2 bases from J, with 10 bases between. The CDR3 is 14 residues long. The CDR3 protein is CASSPRDTGNTIYF. CDR3 nucleotides: TGTGCCAGTAGTCCACGGGACACTGGAAACACCATATATTTT.

Note on this clone: The identical CDR3 is also encoded by other nucleotide sequences in the sample. The gene calls are TRBV7-2 and TRBJ1-5; D may be TRBD1 (5 bases). Germline V gene data show CDR1 as SGHTA and CDR2 as FQGNSA. Trimming cost V 2 bases and J 7 bases, with 9 bases left between them. The CDR3 has 13 residues. The chain's CDR3 is CASSLSGFQPQHF. The CDR3 DNA sequence: TGTGCCAGCAGCTTATCAGGGTTCCAGCCCCAGCATTTT.

This clone showed up just once. The rearrangement links TRBV6-5 to TRBJ1-4; 8 nucleotides match TRBD1. Looked up from germline, CDR1 is MNHEY and CDR2 is SVGAGI. This CDR3 is 14 amino acids long. The ends lost 5 bases at V and 7 bases at J; junction bases unmatched: 6. The CDR3 nucleotides read TGTGCCAGCAGTAGGACAGGGATAGGTGAAAAACTGTTTTTT. Its protein product is CASSRTGIGEKLFF.